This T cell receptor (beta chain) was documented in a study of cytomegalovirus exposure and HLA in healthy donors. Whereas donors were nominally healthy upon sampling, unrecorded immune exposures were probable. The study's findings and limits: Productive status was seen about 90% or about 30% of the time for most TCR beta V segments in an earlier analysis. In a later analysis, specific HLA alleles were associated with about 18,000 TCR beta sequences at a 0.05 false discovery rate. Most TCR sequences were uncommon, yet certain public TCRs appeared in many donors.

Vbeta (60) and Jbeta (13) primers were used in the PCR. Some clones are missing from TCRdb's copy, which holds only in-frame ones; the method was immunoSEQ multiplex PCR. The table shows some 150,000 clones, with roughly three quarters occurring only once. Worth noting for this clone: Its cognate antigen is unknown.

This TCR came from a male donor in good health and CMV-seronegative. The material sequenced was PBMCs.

The CDR3 sequence: CSVLGGGAGELFF. In DNA form, the CDR3 reads TGCAGCGTTCTCGGCGGGGGCGCCGGGGAGCTGTTTTTT. The rearrangement links TRBV29-1 to TRBJ2-2, with D possibly being TRBD2 (7 bases). The germline V and J ends were trimmed by 5 bases and 6 bases, with 13 bases remaining between them. The CDR3 loop spans 13 amino acids. Looked up from germline, CDR1 is SQVTM and CDR2 is ANQGSEA.